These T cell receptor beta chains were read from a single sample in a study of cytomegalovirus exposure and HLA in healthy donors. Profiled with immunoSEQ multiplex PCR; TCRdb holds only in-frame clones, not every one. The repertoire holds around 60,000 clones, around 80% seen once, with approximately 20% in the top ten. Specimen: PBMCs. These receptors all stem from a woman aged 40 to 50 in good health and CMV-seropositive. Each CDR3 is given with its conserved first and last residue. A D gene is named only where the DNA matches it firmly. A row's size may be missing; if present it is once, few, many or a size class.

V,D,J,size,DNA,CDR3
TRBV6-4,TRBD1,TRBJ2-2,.,TGTGCCAGCAGATCCGACAGGGGGCAGGGCACCGGGGAGCTGTTTTTT,CASRSDRGQGTGELFF
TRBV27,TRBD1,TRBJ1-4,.,TGTGCCAGCAGTTCTCCCGGGACAGTGGGAGAAAAACTGTTTTTT,CASSSPGTVGEKLFF
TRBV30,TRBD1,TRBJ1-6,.,TGTGCCTGGAGGAGACAGGGCTTCTCCTATAATTCACCCCTCCACTTT,CAWRRQGFSYNSPLHF
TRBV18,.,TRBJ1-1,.,TGTGCCAGCTCACTACAACAGGTCAACACTGAAGCTTTCTTT,CASSLQQVNTEAFF
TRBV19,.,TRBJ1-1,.,TGTGCCAGTAGCGCGGACAGGAACACTGAAGCTTTCTTT,CASSADRNTEAFF
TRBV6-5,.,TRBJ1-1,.,TGTGCCAGCAGTGCCCCAGTGGACAGGAACACTGAAGCTTTCTTT,CASSAPVDRNTEAFF
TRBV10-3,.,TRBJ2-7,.,TGTGCCATCAGCCCCCTACTAGGGTTAAACTACGAGCAGTACTTC,CAISPLLGLNYEQYF
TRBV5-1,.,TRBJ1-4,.,TGCGCCAGCAGCTTCGGCGGCGGCCTTAATGAAAAACTGTTTTTT,CASSFGGGLNEKLFF
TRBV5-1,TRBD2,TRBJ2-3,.,TGCGCCAGCAGCTTGGCCCCACTAGCGGGGAGCACAGATACGCAGTATTTT,CASSLAPLAGSTDTQYF
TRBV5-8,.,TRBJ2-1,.,TGTGCCAGCAGCTTGGACTTCTTTGGGCAGTTCTTC,CASSLDFFGQFF
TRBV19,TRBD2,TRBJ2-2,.,TGTGCCAGTAGCCTAGCGGGGGGGCCCGCGAACACCGGGGAGCTGTTTTTT,CASSLAGGPANTGELFF
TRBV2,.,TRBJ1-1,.,TGTGCCAGCAGTGTTAAGGGACACCTGAACACTGAAGCTTTCTTT,CASSVKGHLNTEAFF
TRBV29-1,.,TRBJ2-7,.,TGCAGCGCCCAAGGGGGGGGCACCAAGGTCCACGAGCAGTACTTC,CSAQGGGTKVHEQYF
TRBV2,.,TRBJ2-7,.,TGTGTCAGCAGTGAGGGCAGTACCTACGAGCAGTACTTC,CVSSEGSTYEQYF
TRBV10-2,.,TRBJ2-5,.,TGCGCCAGCAGTGAGGGCTGGCAGGTTGGGGAGACCCAGTACTTC,CASSEGWQVGETQYF
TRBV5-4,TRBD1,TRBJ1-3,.,TGTGCCAGCAGCTTTGGGACAGGGGGCACTGGAAACACCATATATTTT,CASSFGTGGTGNTIYF
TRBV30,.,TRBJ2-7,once,TGTGCCTGGAGTGGACAATCGCGCTACGAGCAGTACTTC,CAWSGQSRYEQYF
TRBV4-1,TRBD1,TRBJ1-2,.,TGCGCCAGCAGCCAAGGAGGAGAGGGGGCGGGCTATGGCTACACCTTC,CASSQGGEGAGYGYTF
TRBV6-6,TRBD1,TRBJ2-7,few,TGTGCCAGCACCAGGGACAGGGGGTACGAGCAGTACTTC,CASTRDRGYEQYF
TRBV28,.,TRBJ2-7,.,TGTGCCAGCAGTTCGTTTTCGGCAGGGAGGTGGAGGACCTACGAGCAGTACTTC,CASSSFSAGRWRTYEQYF
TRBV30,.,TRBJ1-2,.,TGTGCCTGGAGCCACGGAGAGGTCAGCGATGGCTACACCTTC,CAWSHGEVSDGYTF
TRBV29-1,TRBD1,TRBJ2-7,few,TGCAGCGTTGGGACAGGGTCTTACGTCGAGCAGTACTTC,CSVGTGSYVEQYF
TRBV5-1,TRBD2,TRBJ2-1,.,TGCGCCAGCAGCTTGACTAGCGGTAACAATGAGCAGTTCTTC,CASSLTSGNNEQFF
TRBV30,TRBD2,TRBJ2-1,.,TGTGCCCGCGCTAGCGGATTCTACAATGAGCAGTTCTTC,CARASGFYNEQFF
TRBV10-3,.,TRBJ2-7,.,TGTGCCATCAGTGAGGGGACTTTTTCAAGCTCCTACGAGCAGTACTTC,CAISEGTFSSSYEQYF
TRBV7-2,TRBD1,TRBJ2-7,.,TGTGCCAGCAGCCTGGGGACAGGGATGGGCGAGCAGTACTTC,CASSLGTGMGEQYF
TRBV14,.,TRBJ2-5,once,TGTGCCAGCAGCCAAGATCTGTCTGAGCAGTACTTC,CASSQDLSEQYF
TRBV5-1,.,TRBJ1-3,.,TGCGCCAGCAGCTTGGACGGGGAAGCAAACACCATATATTTT,CASSLDGEANTIYF
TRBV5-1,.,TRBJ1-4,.,TGCGCCAGCAGCTCTCGACAGCTAGAAGGTGAAAAACTGTTTTTT,CASSSRQLEGEKLFF
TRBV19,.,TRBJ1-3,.,TGTGCCAGTACTTCTGGAAACACCATATATTTT,CASTSGNTIYF
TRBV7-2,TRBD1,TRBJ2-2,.,TGTGCCAGCAGCTACGGACAGGGGGTCACCGGGGAGCTGTTTTTT,CASSYGQGVTGELFF
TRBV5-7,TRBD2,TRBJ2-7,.,TGTGCCAGCAGCCCATGCCCCTTAGCGGGGGGGCCCCCCTACGAGCAGTACTTC,CASSPCPLAGGPPYEQYF
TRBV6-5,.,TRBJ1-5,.,TGTGCCAGCAGTTACGCGGTCGATAGCAATCAGCCCCAGCATTTT,CASSYAVDSNQPQHF
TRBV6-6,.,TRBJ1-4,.,TGTGCCAGCAGTTACTCATCCGGGGTCGGAAGGGAAAAACTGTTTTTT,CASSYSSGVGREKLFF
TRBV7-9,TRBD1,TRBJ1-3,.,TGTTCCAGCACAGGGGACGGAAACACCATATATTTT,CSSTGDGNTIYF
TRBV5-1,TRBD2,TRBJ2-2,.,TGCGCCAGCAGCGACGGGACTACGAACACCGGGGAGCTGTTTTTT,CASSDGTTNTGELFF
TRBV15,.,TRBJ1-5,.,TGTGCCACCAGCGGCGAGCCCGGGTTAGGACAGCCCCAGCATTTT,CATSGEPGLGQPQHF
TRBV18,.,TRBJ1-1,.,TGTGCCAGCTCGTCCGGACAGTCATCGTCGACTGAAGCTTTCTTT,CASSSGQSSSTEAFF
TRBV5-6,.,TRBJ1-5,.,TGTGCCAGCAGTTCGCAGGCCAATCAGCCCCAGCATTTT,CASSSQANQPQHF
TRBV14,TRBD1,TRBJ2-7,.,TGTGCCAGCAGCCCTTTTAGGGGGACAGACCTCTACGAGCAGTACTTC,CASSPFRGTDLYEQYF
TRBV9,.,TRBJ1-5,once,TGTGCCAGCAGCACAGGTAGCAATCAGCCCCAGCATTTT,CASSTGSNQPQHF
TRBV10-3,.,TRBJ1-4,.,TGTGCCATCAGGGCGGGACTGAGTGATGAAAAACTGTTTTTT,CAIRAGLSDEKLFF
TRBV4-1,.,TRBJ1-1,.,TGCGCCAGCAGCCCCGCTCAGGGGTTGAACACTGAAGCTTTCTTT,CASSPAQGLNTEAFF